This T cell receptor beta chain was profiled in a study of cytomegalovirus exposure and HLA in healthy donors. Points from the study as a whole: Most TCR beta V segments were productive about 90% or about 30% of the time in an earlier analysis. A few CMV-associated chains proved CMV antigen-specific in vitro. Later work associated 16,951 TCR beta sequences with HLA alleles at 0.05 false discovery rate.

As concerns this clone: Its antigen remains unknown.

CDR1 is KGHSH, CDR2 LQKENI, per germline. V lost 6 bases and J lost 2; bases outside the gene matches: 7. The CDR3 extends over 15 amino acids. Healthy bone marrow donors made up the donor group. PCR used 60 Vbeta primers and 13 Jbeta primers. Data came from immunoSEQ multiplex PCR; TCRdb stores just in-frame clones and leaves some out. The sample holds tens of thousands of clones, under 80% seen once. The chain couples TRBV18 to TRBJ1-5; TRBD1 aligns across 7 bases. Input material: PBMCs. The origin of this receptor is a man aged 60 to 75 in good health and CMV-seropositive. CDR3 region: CASSQQGTGNQPQHF. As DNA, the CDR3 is TGTGCCAGCTCGCAACAGGGGACGGGCAATCAGCCCCAGCATTTT.